Listed here are 23 T cell receptor beta chains from one sample, sequenced in a study of blood T cell repertoires in COVID-19. TCRdb's copy holds only in-frame clones and misses some; the assay was immunoSEQ multiplex PCR. The sample holds some 97,000 clones, roughly 90% seen once. Sequencing was carried out using peripheral blood. The receptors stem from a man between 65 and 85 years old with acute or convalescent COVID-19.

The chain carries TRBV7-9 and TRBJ1-2; D is unresolved. Per the germline V gene, CDR1 is SEHNR and CDR2 is FQNEAQ (reference sequence). Trimming cost V 5 bases and J 4 bases, with 11 bases left between them. This CDR3 has 13 amino acids. CDR3 DNA: TGTGCCAGCAGCCGCAATGAACTCTATGGCTACACCTTC. Protein sequence: CASSRNELYGYTF.

Points on this clone: An end of the junction does not agree with germline; a read error may underlie this. The J gene is TRBJ1-2, the V gene TRBV6-6; TRBD1 aligns across 8 bases. The CDR3 has 12 amino acids. The V gene's germline CDR1 is MNHNY and CDR2 SVGAGI (reference sequence). This CDR3 reads CASSTGTGGWAF. DNA of the CDR3: TGTGCCTCATCGACAGGGACAGGTGGTTGGGCCTTC.

This clone was recorded once. The V and J genes are TRBV29-1 and TRBJ2-2; D uncertain. The germline gives CDR1 SQVTM, CDR2 ANQGSEA. CDR3 length: 12 residues. Trimming took 7 bases from V and 1 from J, leaving 7 bases between them. This CDR3 reads CSGGQNTGELFF. The CDR3 nucleotides read TGCAGCGGTGGGCAGAACACCGGGGAGCTGTTTTTT.

V usage is TRBV12-3 or TRBV12-4 and J usage is TRBJ2-1; weak D call: TRBD2 (6 bases). V dropped 5 bases and J dropped 12 bases, with 14 bases sitting between them. The CDR3 is made up of 12 amino acids. CDR3 in DNA: TGTGCCAGCAGTGGGACTGCGAACGCGCAGTTCTTC. It translates to CASSGTANAQFF.

The V gene is TRBV6-2 or TRBV6-3, the J gene TRBJ1-1; 7 bases map to TRBD1. Germline CDR1 is MNHEY and CDR2 is SVGEGT. This CDR3 spans 14 amino acids. V dropped 4 bases and J dropped 1; count of bases not matched to a gene: 3. The CDR3 is CASSSTGRNTEAFF. The CDR3 DNA reads TGTGCCAGCAGTTCGACAGGGCGGAACACTGAAGCTTTCTTT.

The chain is built from TRBV10-1 and TRBJ2-1; TRBD2 matches 7 bases. CDR1 is WNHNN and CDR2 is SYGVQD in the germline V gene (reference sequence). The CDR3 covers 14 residues. V lost 3 bases and J lost 6; bases outside the gene matches: 5. The chain's CDR3 is CASSDGLGFNEQFF. The CDR3 nucleotides are TGCGCCAGCAGTGACGGACTAGGGTTCAATGAGCAGTTCTTC.

The V and J genes are TRBV18 and TRBJ2-2; D possibly corresponds to TRBD2 (6 bases). This CDR3 region has 14 residues. The V end lost 4 bases, the J end lost 7 bases, and 13 bases lay between the germline ends. The germline CDR1 and CDR2 sequences are KGHSH and LQKENI. CDR3 protein: CASSRNRRGGELFF. CDR3 nucleotides: TGTGCCAGCTCACGAAACAGGAGGGGCGGGGAGCTGTTTTTT. Complete variable domain (other parts from reference TRBV18 and TRBJ2-2): NAGVMQNPRHLVRRRGQEARLRCSPMKGHSHVYWYRQLPEEGLKFMVYLQKENIIDESGMPKERFSAEFPKEGPSILRIQQVVRGDSAAYFCASSRNRRGGELFFGEGSRLTVL.

This CDR3 reads CASSFWGTDVRGTEAFF. Written as DNA, the CDR3 is TGTGCCAGCAGCTTCTGGGGGACAGATGTCAGGGGCACTGAAGCTTTCTTT. The rearrangement joins TRBV5-5 to TRBJ1-1; 7 nucleotides agree with TRBD1. V was clipped by 2 bases and J by 4 bases; unmatched bases: 14. Germline V gene data show CDR1 as SGHKS and CDR2 as YYEKEE (reference sequence). The CDR3 contains 17 residues.

This clone was seen at least ten times. The chain employs TRBV27 and TRBJ2-3, with D possibly matching TRBD2 (6 bases). V lost 7 bases and J lost 1, with 9 bases in between. This CDR3 has 13 residues. CDR1 is MNHEY and CDR2 is SMNVEV in the germline V gene (reference sequence). The CDR3 region has the DNA TGTGCCAGCACTACGGGGGGCACAGATACGCAGTATTTT. Amino acids: CASTTGGTDTQYF.

The chain uses TRBV19 and TRBJ1-5, with D maybe TRBD1 (5 bases). The germline V gene encodes CDR1 LNHDA and CDR2 SQIVND (reference sequence). CDR3 length equals 15 residues. Trimming took 4 bases from V and 0 from J, leaving 10 bases between them. The DNA for the CDR3 is TGTGCCAGTAGTAGAAGCAGGGATAGCAATCAGCCCCAGCATTTT. It encodes CASSRSRDSNQPQHF.

The chain employs TRBV28 and TRBJ2-7; possibly TRBD1 for D (5 bases). CDR3 length equals 12 residues. Trimming removed 5 bases at V and 5 bases at J, with 10 bases between. CDR1 is MDHEN, CDR2 SYDVKM, per germline. The CDR3 loop reads CASSTDINEQYF. The CDR3 DNA follows: TGTGCCAGCAGTACGGACATCAACGAGCAGTACTTC. Full variable domain (missing parts from reference TRBV28 and TRBJ2-7): DVKVTQSSRYLVKRTGEKVFLECVQDMDHENMFWYRQDPGLGLRLIYFSYDVKMKEKGDIPEGYSVSREKKERFSLILESASTNQTSMYLCASSTDINEQYFGPGTRLTVT.

The chain employs TRBV29-1 and TRBJ2-5, with D possibly TRBD1 on 6 matching bases. The ends were cut back, 4 bases at V and 4 bases at J, with 13 bases in the middle. Germline CDR1 reads SQVTM; CDR2 reads ANQGSEA. The CDR3 covers 13 residues. The CDR3: CSVVYRAGETQYF. The CDR3 DNA reads TGCAGCGTTGTTTACAGGGCGGGAGAGACCCAGTACTTC. The full variable domain, its missing parts supplied by reference TRBV29-1 and TRBJ2-5, is SAVISQKPSRDICQRGTSLTIQCQVDSQVTMMFWYRQQPGQSLTLIATANQGSEATYESGFVIDKFPISRPNLTFSTLTVSNMSPEDSSIYLCSVVYRAGETQYFGPGTRLLVL.

The CDR3 DNA reads as TGTGCCAGCAGTCCCCGACAGGGAAACTATGGCTACACCTTC. Its translation is CASSPRQGNYGYTF. The V call is TRBV28, the J call TRBJ1-2; 7 bases agree with TRBD1. The ends lost 5 bases at V and 2 bases at J; junction bases unmatched: 5. This CDR3 comprises 14 residues. CDR1 and CDR2 (germline): MDHEN, SYDVKM.

The rearrangement links TRBV9 to TRBJ2-2, with TRBD1 identical over 8 bases. Germline V lookup: CDR1 SGDLS, CDR2 YYNGEE. This CDR3 has 15 amino acids. The junction had 3 bases not matched to a gene; V was cut back by 2 bases and J by 3 bases. The DNA of the CDR3 is TGTGCCAGCAGCGTCAGGGGGCGGGACACCGGGGAGCTGTTTTTT. It is translated as CASSVRGRDTGELFF. Together with reference TRBV9 and TRBJ2-2, the CDR3 gives the full variable domain: DSGVTQTPKHLITATGQRVTLRCSPRSGDLSVYWYQQSLDQGLQFLIQYYNGEERAKGNILERFSAQQFPDLHSELNLSSLELGDSALYFCASSVRGRDTGELFFGEGSRLTVL.

V is TRBV5-1 and J is TRBJ2-3; maybe TRBD1 (6 bases). The germline CDR1 and CDR2 sequences are SGHRS and YFSETQ. This CDR3 is 13 amino acids long. The V end was cut by 6 bases, the J end by 3 bases, with 11 bases between. CDR3 loop: CASTEGETDTQYF. DNA for the CDR3: TGCGCCAGCACAGAGGGGGAAACAGATACGCAGTATTTT.

The J gene is TRBJ1-1, the V gene TRBV29-1; D uncertain. Germline CDR1 and CDR2: SQVTM and ANQGSEA. The V end lost 7 bases, the J end lost 3 bases, and 15 bases lay between the germline ends. The CDR3 has 13 amino acids. The CDR3 here is CSGRVGEDTEAFF. The DNA for the CDR3 is TGCAGCGGCCGGGTCGGGGAGGACACTGAAGCTTTCTTT.

The CDR3: CASSSGLAGAGDEQFF. DNA of the CDR3: TGTGCCAGCAGTTCCGGACTAGCGGGAGCTGGAGATGAGCAGTTCTTC. The V gene is TRBV27, the J gene TRBJ2-1, with 13 positions matching TRBD2. CDR3 length equals 16 residues. Per the germline V gene, CDR1 is MNHEY and CDR2 is SMNVEV (reference sequence). V gave up 4 bases and J gave up 8 bases; unmatched junction bases: 8.

The chain employs TRBV19 and TRBJ1-1; D is perhaps TRBD1 (5 bases). Germline V gives CDR1 LNHDA, CDR2 SQIVND (reference sequence). Trimming cost V 7 bases and J 1 base, with 10 bases left between them. The CDR3 sequence is 13 residues long. CDR3 sequence: CASTNRWNTEAFF. CDR3 sequence (DNA): TGTGCCAGTACTAACAGGTGGAACACTGAAGCTTTCTTT.

The chain uses TRBV5-4 and TRBJ1-2; TRBD1 matches at 10 bases. Unmatched junction bases numbered 6, after V lost 5 bases and J lost 8 bases. There are 13 residues in the CDR3. Germline V gene sequence: CDR1 SGHNT, CDR2 YYREEE (reference sequence). Here the CDR3 DNA reads TGTGCCAGCAGACTGACAGGGGGCGGAGGCTACACCTTC. Amino acid sequence: CASRLTGGGGYTF. Variable domain in full (rest from reference TRBV5-4 and TRBJ1-2): ETGVTQSPTHLIKTRGQQVTLRCSSQSGHNTVSWYQQALGQGPQFIFQYYREEENGRGNFPPRFSGLQFPNYSSELNVNALELDDSALYLCASRLTGGGGYTFGSGTRLTVV.

V is TRBV23-1 and J is TRBJ1-1; maybe TRBD1 (6 bases). TRBV23-1 is known as an ORF, though its function is uncertain. This CDR3 has 11 residues. The V gene lost 8 bases and the J gene lost 5 bases, with 9 bases spanning the gap. The CDR3 DNA sequence: TGCGCCAGCTCCAGGGGAACTGAAGCTTTCTTT. This codes for CASSRGTEAFF.

The chain employs TRBV18 and TRBJ2-5; 10 nucleotides agree with TRBD1. The CDR3 is 16 amino acids. J was trimmed by 0 bases and V by 4 bases; bases with no gene match: 5. Germline V lookup: CDR1 KGHSH, CDR2 LQKENI. The CDR3 DNA is TGTGCCAGCTCACAGGCCGGGACAGGGGACCAAGAGACCCAGTACTTC. It codes for CASSQAGTGDQETQYF.

This clone appeared a few times. The chain links TRBV28 to TRBJ2-1; TRBD2 might be the D (5 bases). V was pared by 7 bases and J by 7 bases, with 11 bases between. There are 12 residues in the CDR3. The germline V gene has CDR1 MDHEN and CDR2 SYDVKM. CDR3 bases: TGTGCCAGCACTCTCGGGGTAAATGAGCAGTTCTTC. Residues: CASTLGVNEQFF.

The chain carries TRBV29-1 and TRBJ2-3; possibly TRBD1 for D (6 bases). CDR1 and CDR2 from the germline V gene are SQVTM and ANQGSEA. The CDR3 loop spans 14 amino acids. Trimming took 6 bases from V and 0 from J, leaving 13 bases between them. CDR3 DNA: TGCAGCGTCAACCGGGACATAAGCACAGATACGCAGTATTTT. This codes for CSVNRDISTDTQYF.